This T cell receptor beta chain was sequenced for a study of long-term antiretroviral therapy in people with HIV (dated by TCRdb to the early 2020s). For the study in its entirety: The earliest samples were collected roughly a decade before the 2015 WHO recommendation for immediate ART, at a time when ART was usually postponed until CD4 counts fell. Whether ART initiation and durable HIV suppression were associated with changes in peripheral blood TRB repertoire composition and diversity was tested in a retrospective serial study. The cohort contributed about 180 cryopreserved PBMC samples from fewer than 35 adults with confirmed HIV infection, collected serially over a mean of about six years (range 1-12). Of the approximately 32 participants with HIV, 10 to 11 were female. Test extractions of a monoclonal T-cell line alongside approximately 34 polyclonal samples showed no cross-contamination during QIAcube processing. What the authors observed across the whole study: Since PBMC availability was limited, sequencing covered only the TCR beta chain, with no alpha chain pairing. Because pre-ART samples had limited cell numbers, profiling was done on unsorted PBMC rather than on sorted CD4+ and CD8+ T cells. Compared with controls, HIV repertoires had narrower CDR3 length ranges, and the network structure pointed to an antigen-experienced repertoire that shifted only slightly toward naive after ART. A significant increase in TRB diversity was found to be associated with ART initiation, although TRB diversity was observed to remain significantly below that of transplant donor controls even after long-term ART. Samples dated from the mid-2000s to the late 2010s, and the ART regimens used may be less effective than current ones. No data were available on ART adherence, viral resistance or therapy changes, limiting inferences about post-ART repertoire changes. Expanded TRB clones identified before ART initiation dominated the repertoire at all time points, although this dominance fluctuated and declined in many PLHIV after ART.

The immunoSEQ hsTCRB v3.0 assay was used at survey level resolution to sequence the TRB variable region. TRB sequencing targeted a depth of roughly 35,000-55,000 T-cell genomes per sample. TRB libraries were pooled and sequenced on an Illumina MiSeq using a v3 150-cycle kit. Per the source publication's procedure: Repertoire analysis was performed in R inside a reproducible Nextflow workflow that covered QC, data transformation and analysis. LymphoSeq2, an R package for exploring AIRR-Seq data, was used to implement custom analyses. A handful of samples that produced fewer than 5000 total TRB sequences were removed, so some 190 HIV repertoires were analyzed. Among the roughly 190 retained HIV repertoires, approximately 59 were collected before ART initiation and around 130 after ART initiation. Repertoires were downsampled to 5000 TRB nucleotide sequences, with summary statistics averaged over 100 downsampling iterations. TRB sequences were retained for analysis only if CDR3 regions of at least seven amino acids were present. A Shannon entropy-derived clonality score and the Gini coefficient were used to measure diversity. In repertoire networks, the top 5000 CDR3 amino acid sequences were linked whenever an edit distance of one separated two sequences. For TRB CDR3 amino acid sequences, antigen specificity groups and MHC restriction were predicted with GLIPH2. CDR3 amino acid sequences were matched against VDJdb and McPAS-TCR to flag known CMV, EBV, HIV or tissue antigen associations. Pre-ART, post-ART and control groups were compared with Wilcoxon signed-rank tests and Holm-Bonferroni correction. Entries here come from immuneACCESS through TCRdb and include only in-frame sequences with V and J called. Some clones fail to appear in such tables; in the studies checked, an unresolved V gene covers under half of the shortfall, and the cause of the remainder is unknown. The DNA gave D and trimming, while V, J and clone size come from that table. This sample lists 15,000 to 20,000 clones; under 85% were detected once. The biggest ten clones account for 10% to 14% of the sample.

Inclusion was restricted to participants for whom at least one PBMC sample before ART initiation and at least two post-ART samples were available. All participants with HIV were treated in the United States of America. Before DNA extraction, cryopreserved samples containing about 1-11 million PBMC were thawed and washed. At the time of the earliest PBMC sample, participants with HIV were aged between about 23 and 54 years. Per participant, PBMC samples came from 1-4 timepoints prior to ART initiation and 2-8 timepoints following ART initiation, for a median of 7 samples. Serial HIV viral load, CD4+ T-cell count, ART history and demographic data were obtained for every participant. Using a Qiagen kit on a QIAcube, genomic DNA was extracted from unsorted PBMC, with samples processed in batches of 12. Counted from cysteine to phenylalanine, this CDR3 has 15 amino acids. The entry retains the CDR3 DNA only, 45 bases that are in frame from base 1. As encoded in the germline V gene (reference sequence), CDR1 is SEHNR while CDR2 is FQNEAQ. The junction shows trimming of 5 bases on V and 0 bases on J, plus 14 bases between the germline ends.

The table lists this clone with a few counts. The specificity of this receptor is unknown. The sample holds no much larger clone one base away, and base qualities are not on file. This clonotype was sampled from a woman aged 35 to 49 with HIV. Sequences were derived from unsorted PBMCs, sampled 2.3 years after starting antiretroviral therapy. Recombination joined TRBV7-9 with TRBJ2-7; D gene: possibly TRBD2, on 6 matching bases. CDR3 sequence: CASSVLATSSYEQYF. The DNA sequence follows: TGTGCCAGCAGCGTCCTAGCGACCTCCTCCTACGAGCAGTACTTC.